These 20 T cell receptor beta chains were all obtained from the same sample, sequenced in a study of T cell responses to AZD1222 COVID-19 vaccine. The protocol was immunoSEQ multiplex PCR, while the TCRdb copy is restricted to in-frame clones and leaves out a portion. Of roughly 150,000 clones detected, approximately 91% appear once; the ten largest clones hold more than 5.5%. The specimen comprised peripheral blood, sampled on day 0 of AZD1222 vaccination. Receptors were obtained from an adult in good health.

The chain uses TRBV6-6 and TRBJ2-7, with D possibly called TRBD1 or TRBD2 (7 bases each). Germline V gene sequence: CDR1 MNHNY, CDR2 SVGAGI (reference sequence). The CDR3 loop spans 14 amino acids. Trimming left V 2 bases short and J 4 bases short, with 12 bases between. The DNA of the CDR3 is TGTGCCAGCAGTTACGGGCAGGGGGGGTACGAGCAGTACTTC. Translating gives CASSYGQGGYEQYF.

The chain couples TRBV30 to TRBJ1-1; D unclear. The germline V and J ends were trimmed by 1 base and 2 bases, with 8 bases remaining between them. The germline V gene has CDR1 GTSNPN and CDR2 SVGIG (reference sequence). The CDR3 is 13 amino acids. CDR3 DNA: TGTGCCTGGAGTGAACATCCTAACACTGAAGCTTTCTTT. Translation gives CAWSEHPNTEAFF.

Details on this clone: The sample has other DNA sequences that encode this CDR3 too. This chain joins TRBV18 and TRBJ1-4, with D possibly TRBD1 on 6 matching bases. Germline lookup yields CDR1 KGHSH and CDR2 LQKENI. Trimming pared 1 base from V and 5 bases from J, leaving 8 bases between. This CDR3 contains 14 residues. The CDR3 spells CASSPLGGNEKLFF. CDR3 bases: TGTGCCAGCTCACCACTCGGGGGCAATGAAAAACTGTTTTTT.

The chain is built from TRBV5-1 and TRBJ1-2; D perhaps matches TRBD1 (6 bases). Trimming cost V 2 bases and J 3 bases, with 11 bases left between them. Germline-derived CDR1 and CDR2 are SGHRS and YFSETQ. This CDR3 has 14 amino acids. CDR3 region: CASSLGQSDYGYTF. In DNA, the CDR3 is TGCGCCAGCAGCTTAGGACAGTCCGACTATGGCTACACCTTC.

V usage is TRBV21-1 and J usage is TRBJ1-6. TRBV21-1 is annotated as a pseudogene. The CDR3 consists of 17 residues. The CDR3 loop is CASSNKGGSSYNSPLHF. The CDR3 DNA is TGTGCCAGCAGCAATAAGGGGGGGAGCTCCTATAATTCACCCCTCCACTTT.

The genes are TRBV28 and TRBJ1-1; possible D gene TRBD1, 5 bases. The CDR3 runs to 13 residues. Looked up from germline, CDR1 is MDHEN and CDR2 is SYDVKM. V lost 4 bases, J lost 1 base, and 7 bases lay in between. CDR3 bases: TGTGCCAGCAGTTCTAGGGGGAACACTGAAGCTTTCTTT. It yields the protein CASSSRGNTEAFF.

This clone appeared once. The chain links TRBV12-3 or TRBV12-4 to TRBJ1-5, with D perhaps TRBD1 (5 bases). The CDR3 sequence is 13 residues long. The ends were cut back, 7 bases at V and 11 bases at J, with 18 bases in the middle. The CDR3 coding sequence is TGTGCCAGCACCGAGAGAGAATCAGGGTCCCAGCATTTT. It is translated as CASTERESGSQHF.

V is TRBV11-2 and J is TRBJ2-2; 8 nucleotides line up with TRBD1. The CDR3 consists of 16 residues. Germline lookup yields CDR1 SGHAT and CDR2 FQNNGV. Germline trimming cut 5 bases from V and 9 bases from J; bases unmatched to any gene: 14. CDR3 loop: CASSTGQGRTGRELFF. CDR3 DNA sequence: TGTGCCAGCAGCACCGGACAGGGCCGCACGGGTAGGGAGCTGTTTTTT.

The chain couples TRBV6-5 to TRBJ2-7, with D uncertain. Germline V CDR1 and CDR2: MNHEY, SVGAGI. V was shortened by 6 bases and J by 3 bases, with 15 bases between the two germline ends. The CDR3 is 14 residues long. This CDR3 reads CASSPDPLIYEQYF. CDR3 DNA: TGTGCCAGCAGCCCGGACCCCCTTATCTACGAGCAGTACTTC.

This sequence joins TRBV28 and TRBJ1-5; perhaps TRBD1 as D (5 bases). Germline values: CDR1 MDHEN, CDR2 SYDVKM. The CDR3 sequence is 14 residues long. V lost 6 bases and J lost 8, with 17 bases in between. In nucleotides, the CDR3 is TGTGCCAGCAGCCAAACAGGCCCACGGGAGCCCCAGCATTTT. The encoded protein is CASSQTGPREPQHF.

Here the CDR3 reads CASLPGRRGGANVLTF. CDR3 coding DNA: TGTGCCAGTCTCCCGGGCCGCCGGGGTGGGGCCAACGTCCTGACTTTC. The rearrangement uses TRBV19 and TRBJ2-6; tentatively, D is TRBD2 (5 bases). The CDR3 sequence is 16 residues long. V gave up 8 bases and J gave up 3 bases, with 17 bases separating them. Looked up from germline, CDR1 is LNHDA and CDR2 is SQIVND (reference sequence).

The J gene is TRBJ1-5, the V gene TRBV25-1, with 7 bases aligning to TRBD1. The V and J ends lost 4 bases and 5 bases, in that order; junction bases with no gene match: 8. The CDR3 totals 15 residues. CDR1 is MGHDK and CDR2 is SYGVNS in the germline V gene. CDR3 bases: TGTGCCAGCAGTGGTGACAGGGACATCCATCAGCCCCAGCATTTT. Amino acids: CASSGDRDIHQPQHF.

This chain uses TRBV4-2 with TRBJ1-1; D gene uncertain. Germline V CDR1 and CDR2: LGHNA, YNFKEQ. Trimming stripped 0 bases from V and 3 bases from J, with 8 bases between. There are 14 residues in the CDR3. The CDR3 reads CASSQEMGYTEAFF. The CDR3 coding sequence is TGTGCCAGCAGCCAAGAGATGGGTTACACTGAAGCTTTCTTT.

This clone was counted a single time. V usage is TRBV10-3 and J usage is TRBJ2-2; no reliable D call. CDR3 length equals 14 residues. The germline V gene encodes CDR1 ENHRY and CDR2 SYGVKD. V gave up 7 bases and J gave up 0 bases, with 9 bases separating them. For the CDR3, the DNA is TGTGCCATCACGGCCAATCCGAACACCGGGGAGCTGTTTTTT. This encodes CAITANPNTGELFF.

Written as DNA, the CDR3 is TGTGCCAGCTCACCACCAAAGGGTGACTACGAGCAGTACTTC. Residues: CASSPPKGDYEQYF. The V and J genes are TRBV18 and TRBJ2-7, with D hard to call. Germline CDR1 and CDR2: KGHSH and LQKENI. CDR3 size: 14 residues. V dropped 0 bases and J dropped 3 bases, with 9 bases sitting between them.

This chain links TRBV30 with TRBJ2-1, with 8 bases fitting TRBD1. The V gene's germline CDR1 is GTSNPN and CDR2 SVGIG (reference sequence). V was clipped by 7 bases and J by 4 bases; unmatched bases: 9. The CDR3 is 14 amino acids. CDR3 coding DNA: TGTGCCTACACAGGACAGGGCGTATACAATGAGCAGTTCTTC. It is translated as CAYTGQGVYNEQFF.

CDR3 sequence: CASSLPGQGEAFF. CDR3 DNA: TGTGCCAGCAGCCTGCCGGGACAGGGTGAAGCTTTCTTT. The chain recombines TRBV11-1 with TRBJ1-1; 9 bases are a match to TRBD1. The V gene end was trimmed by 5 bases and the J gene end by 7 bases; junction bases not matched to a gene: 5. The CDR3 is made up of 13 amino acids. Germline V lookup: CDR1 SGHAT, CDR2 FQDESV (reference sequence).

The chain is built from TRBV30 and TRBJ2-7, with D perhaps TRBD2 (6 bases). The CDR3 covers 14 residues. The germline CDR1 and CDR2 sequences are GTSNPN and SVGIG (reference sequence). Trimming cost V 5 bases and J 2 bases, with 16 bases left between them. The CDR3 DNA is TGTGCCTGGTCCCGGGACGCGGGGACCTACGAGCAGTACTTC. Encoded protein: CAWSRDAGTYEQYF. The full variable domain, with the rest looked up from reference TRBV30 and TRBJ2-7, is SQTIHQWPATLVQPVGSPLSLECTVEGTSNPNLYWYRQAAGRGLQLLFYSVGIGQISSEVPQNLSASRPQDRQFILSSKKLLLSDSGFYLCAWSRDAGTYEQYFGPGTRLTVT.

The DNA of the CDR3 is TGTGCCAGCAGCTTAGGACAGCTTATCAATCAGCCCCAGCATTTT. It yields the protein CASSLGQLINQPQHF. The chain uses TRBV7-2 and TRBJ1-5, with D maybe TRBD1 (5 bases). Germline CDR1 SGHTA, CDR2 FQGNSA. V was trimmed by 1 base and J by 3 bases, leaving 10 bases between them. There are 15 residues in the CDR3.

CDR3 residues: CASRRRTDTEAFF. The DNA for the CDR3 is TGTGCCAGCAGGCGGCGGACAGACACTGAAGCTTTCTTT. The V gene is TRBV27, the J gene TRBJ1-1; a weak D match, TRBD1 (6 bases). CDR3 length equals 13 residues. V lost 6 bases and J lost 3, with 11 bases in between. Germline CDR1 reads MNHEY; CDR2 reads SMNVEV (reference sequence).